The 10 T cell receptor beta chains given below trace back to one sample, sequenced in a study of blood T cell repertoires in COVID-19. The method was immunoSEQ multiplex PCR; TCRdb's version includes in-frame clones alone and lacks a portion of them. The sample gives some 330,000 clones, nearly 90% of which show up once; over 1.5% is in the top ten. Sequenced sample: peripheral blood. Receptors were obtained from a woman younger than 45 with COVID-19, enrolled during active disease.

The chain couples TRBV9 to TRBJ1-5; 10 bases line up with TRBD1. There are 14 residues in the CDR3. After removal of 3 bases from V and 5 bases from J, the junction contained 2 bases not matched to a gene. Germline loops: CDR1 SGDLS, CDR2 YYNGEE. The CDR3 loop reads CASSETGGYQPQHF. DNA of the CDR3: TGTGCCAGCAGCGAGACAGGGGGCTATCAGCCCCAGCATTTT.

V and J are TRBV23-1 and TRBJ1-5; 8 nucleotides match TRBD1. TRBV23-1 carries the ORF label, with uncertain function. This CDR3 spans 17 amino acids. V trimming: 0 bases; J trimming: 4 bases; junction bases outside the gene matches: 8. CDR3 coding DNA: TGCGCCAGCAGTCAATCCGGCAGGGGGCGAGGGAATCAGCCCCAGCATTTT. As protein: CASSQSGRGRGNQPQHF.

The chain recombines TRBV5-1 with TRBJ1-3, with D uncertain. This CDR3 is 14 amino acids long. V gave up 0 bases and J gave up 1 base, with 5 bases separating them. Germline V gene sequence: CDR1 SGHRS, CDR2 YFSETQ. DNA of the CDR3: TGCGCCAGCAGCTTGGCTGCGTCTGGAAACACCATATATTTT. This gives the protein CASSLAASGNTIYF. Based on the CDR3 plus reference TRBV5-1 and TRBJ1-3, the full variable domain is KAGVTQTPRYLIKTRGQQVTLSCSPISGHRSVSWYQQTPGQGLQFLFEYFSETQRNKGNFPGRFSGRQFSNSRSEMNVSTLELGDSALYLCASSLAASGNTIYFGEGSWLTVV.

This clone was detected once. The genes are TRBV6-5 and TRBJ2-2; TRBD2 matches at 7 bases. The CDR3 is 12 residues long. CDR1 is MNHEY and CDR2 is SVGAGI in the germline V gene. V was clipped by 7 bases and J by 7 bases; unmatched bases: 3. The CDR3 loop reads CASTPGGGELFF. The DNA of the CDR3 is TGTGCCAGCACCCCGGGAGGCGGGGAGCTGTTTTTT.

The V and J genes are TRBV19 and TRBJ1-2; D gene ambiguous. CDR3 length: 12 amino acids. In germline, CDR1 is LNHDA, CDR2 SQIVND (reference sequence). V shed 0 bases and J shed 7 bases, with 6 bases lying between them. This chain's CDR3 is CASSIDFSGYTF. DNA for the CDR3: TGTGCCAGTAGTATAGATTTCTCTGGCTACACCTTC.

V gene TRBV11-3 combines with J gene TRBJ2-1; 7 nucleotides agree with TRBD1. This CDR3 has 18 amino acids. Trimming at V came to 6 bases and at J to 7 bases, leaving 21 bases not matched to a gene. Germline-derived CDR1 and CDR2 are SGHNT and YENEEA. In DNA, the CDR3 is TGTGCCAGCAGAGGACAGGTCCAGCTCAAGAGGGGTTTAAATGAGCAGTTCTTC. Amino acid sequence: CASRGQVQLKRGLNEQFF.

CDR3 region: CASSGGEPNQPQHF. CDR3 nucleotide sequence: TGTGCCAGCAGTGGGGGGGAGCCCAATCAGCCCCAGCATTTT. This sequence joins TRBV21-1 and TRBJ1-5. TRBV21-1 is marked as a pseudogene. The CDR3 is 14 amino acids.

The chain carries TRBV18 and TRBJ2-4; possible D gene TRBD2, 6 bases. CDR1 KGHSH and CDR2 LQKENI come from the germline V gene. The CDR3 contains 14 residues. Deletions cut 3 bases from V and 8 bases from J, with 14 bases between. CDR3 DNA: TGTGCCAGCTCACCCGGTGCGGGGATGGACATTCAGTACTTC. It encodes CASSPGAGMDIQYF.

This clone was seen only once. The CDR3 coding sequence is TGTGCCAGTAGTGGAGGCGGCTCAGATACGCAGTATTTT. It yields the protein CASSGGGSDTQYF. This chain connects TRBV19 to TRBJ2-3; tentatively, D is TRBD2 (5 bases). The V gene's germline CDR1 is LNHDA and CDR2 SQIVND (reference sequence). V lost 5 bases to trimming and J lost 4 bases, with 10 bases between them. CDR3 size: 13 residues.

V is TRBV4-2 and J is TRBJ2-3, with D tentatively TRBD2 (6 bases). The germline V and J ends were trimmed by 0 bases and 2 bases, with 15 bases remaining between them. The CDR3 extends over 17 amino acids. The germline gives CDR1 LGHNA, CDR2 YNFKEQ. CDR3: CASSQDSGRGLTDTQYF. The CDR3 DNA follows: TGTGCCAGCAGCCAAGATTCGGGGCGGGGTCTCACAGATACGCAGTATTTT.